This TCR beta chain was profiled in a study of metastatic and nonmetastatic thyroid tumors. The sample holds a few counts of this clone. The CDR3 is made up of 14 amino acids. J lost 6 bases, V lost 6 bases, and 5 bases had no gene match. CDR1 is MDHEN and CDR2 is SYDVKM in the germline V gene. Until they underwent thyroid surgery, no patient had received any treatment. From the PCR reads, TCRdb re-called clones with MiXCR. The sample gives 25,000 to 30,000 clones, 15% to 20% of which show up once; approximately 4.5% is in the top ten. Sequencing input: blood. The genes are TRBV28 and TRBJ2-1, with 10 bases aligning to TRBD2. The sequence was collected from a female donor with papillary thyroid cancer or a benign thyroid nodule (not recorded which). Some clones in this sample may be carry-over from other donors' samples. The CDR3 DNA is TGTGCCAGCAGGTCTAGCGGGAGTATCAATGAGCAGTTCTTC. Encoded protein: CASRSSGSINEQFF.